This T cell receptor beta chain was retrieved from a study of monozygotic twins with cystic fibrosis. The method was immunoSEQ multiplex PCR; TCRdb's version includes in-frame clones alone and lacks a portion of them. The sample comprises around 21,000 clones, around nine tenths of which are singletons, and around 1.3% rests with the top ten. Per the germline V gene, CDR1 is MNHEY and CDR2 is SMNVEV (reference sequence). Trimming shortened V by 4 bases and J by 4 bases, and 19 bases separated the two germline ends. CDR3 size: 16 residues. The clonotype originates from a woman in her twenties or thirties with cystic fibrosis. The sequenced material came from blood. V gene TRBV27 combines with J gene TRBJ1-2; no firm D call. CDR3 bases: TGTGCCAGCAGTTCCTTTGGGGTCCTTTCTCCCTATGGCTACACCTTC. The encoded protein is CASSSFGVLSPYGYTF.